The clone carrying this T cell receptor (beta chain) has just a few counts. Its antigen is currently unknown. Primed by a sample-barcoded 5' primer and a J-beta primer mix, a second PCR proceeded for about 6 to 11 cycles. Via MiXCR, TCRdb re-called the 5' RACE reads, giving one row per CDR3 protein. The sample comprises 600,000 to 650,000 distinct CDR3 sequences, approximately 50% of which are singletons, and more than 35% rests with the top ten. This record comes from a study of blood T cells in healthy people across ages. Whole-study results and caveats: Roughly linearly, TCR beta diversity per million T cells fell as age increased. It was the long-lived donors that had more naive CD4+ cells and higher diversity than aged donors. The CMV status of each donor remained undetermined, and this could have confounded shifts in expanded clonotypes.

Extraction yielded at least 5 micrograms of total RNA per sample. Germline V CDR1 and CDR2: SGHTA, FQGNSA. This CDR3 has 15 residues. Trimming removed 7 bases at V and 0 bases at J, with 15 bases between. The chain uses TRBV7-2 and TRBJ1-2; D is possibly TRBD1 (6 bases). The sample taken for sequencing was blood. The origin of this receptor is a man between 60 and 75 years old in good health. The CDR3 nucleotides are TGTGCCAGCAACCAGGTGGGGGGCGCTAACTATGGCTACACCTTC. Translating it yields CASNQVGGANYGYTF.